This T cell receptor beta chain came from a study of shared clonotypes between healthy human individuals. TCRdb's table, derived via immunoSEQ multiplex PCR, lists solely in-frame clones and lacks some. The sample includes about 580,000 clones, roughly 98% of them seen just once. It was CD45RO-negative cells, positively selected for CCR7, that made up naive CD8 cells, with terminally differentiated effector memory CD45RA+ cells excluded. V was pared by 1 base and J by 8 bases, with 9 bases between. The CDR3 loop spans 13 amino acids. Germline CDR1 and CDR2: MNHEY and SMNVEV (reference sequence). Sample: naive CD8+ T cells sorted from blood. The rearrangement joins TRBV27 to TRBJ1-5; a possible D gene is TRBD1 (5 bases). The origin of this receptor is a man in his thirties or forties in good health. CDR3 in amino acids: CASSLYRSEPQHF. In DNA form, the CDR3 reads TGTGCCAGCAGTTTATACAGGTCGGAGCCCCAGCATTTT.